This TCR beta chain was identified during a study of cytomegalovirus exposure and HLA in healthy donors (dated by TCRdb to the late 2010s). For context, the study as a whole: A later analysis indicated that the 110 or so validation repertoires were generated on the platform also employed for the approximately 670 repertoires of the first cohort. Besides the first cohort of roughly 660 subjects, a separate validation cohort made up of over 95 different subjects was used. The aim of the study was to test whether cataloging public T cell receptors could identify signatures of past pathogen exposure. To predict cytomegalovirus infection status, the study brought together high-throughput TCR immunosequencing, statistical association of individual TCRs with disease status, and machine learning. General conclusions and limits of the study: Most TCR sequences were observed very rarely across donors, whereas some public TCRs were present in many individuals. The authors suggested that the approach could potentially be generalized to other disease states and immunological phenotypes. Of the cluster scores, 85% to 95% were above 0 in a later analysis, which found that TCRs clustered in the first cohort also tended to co-occur in the roughly 130 validation repertoires. The classifier was reported to diagnose cytomegalovirus status with high specificity and sensitivity in both the original cohort and the validation cohort. All 120 or so repertoires were used to score co-occurrence in the validation cohort in a later analysis, because that analysis had no HLA typing for the cohort. The study gave a list of under 200 TCR beta chains associated with cytomegalovirus. In vitro tests confirmed that a few of the cytomegalovirus-associated TCR beta chains recognize cytomegalovirus antigens.

Donors formed part of the validation cohort, which comprised about 130 subjects and was distinct from the first cohort of under 800 subjects. Comment on this clone: Its cognate antigen has yet to be identified. No qualities accompany the bases; no much larger clone lies one base away.

Preparation of the library involved the immunoSEQ multiplex PCR assay. In the authors' own workflow: A statistical classification framework was built for diagnosing cytomegalovirus status from the catalog of TCR beta chain sequences. TCRdb provides this immuneACCESS table in a form limited to in-frame rearrangements. Some clones are lacking; in checked studies, under half of them reflect an unresolved V gene, and why the rest are absent is not known. Clone size and the V and J calls come from that table; the DNA yielded D and trimming. Across this sample there are 150,000 to 250,000 clones, with about 81% seen only once. The ten most abundant clones make up 0.95% to 1.5% of the sample. This sequence originates from a woman in her twenties or thirties in good health and CMV-seronegative. The specimen was PBMCs.

The sequence in DNA is TGTGCCTGGAGGTACGGGGGAACTAATGAAAAACTGTTTTTT. It translates to CAWRYGGTNEKLFF. This chain is built from TRBV30 and TRBJ1-4; a tentative D call is TRBD1 (5 bases match). From the cysteine through the phenylalanine, the CDR3 covers 14 amino acids. Just the 42-base CDR3 DNA is kept, in frame starting at base 1. CDR1 and CDR2 are read off the germline V gene (reference sequence) as GTSNPN and SVGIG. Trimming costs V 3 bases and J 1 base, and their ends lie 9 bases apart.